This T cell receptor beta chain is drawn from a study of T cell changes during pregnancy in multiple sclerosis. Germline trimming cut 0 bases from V and 3 bases from J; bases unmatched to any gene: 8. CDR3 size: 17 residues. Germline lookup yields CDR1 MNHNS and CDR2 SASEGT. The protocol was immunoSEQ multiplex PCR, while the TCRdb copy is restricted to in-frame clones and leaves out a portion. The sample lists roughly 60,000 clones, roughly 93% occurring once. The source was CD4+ T cells from peripheral blood mononuclear cells, collected before pregnancy. The V and J genes are TRBV6-1 and TRBJ2-1, with 7 bases aligning to TRBD2. This receptor was identified in a female donor with multiple sclerosis, enrolled in a pregnancy study. The CDR3 nucleotides read TGTGCCAGCAGTGAAGCGGGTCCTAGCGGCTTCTACAATGAGCAGTTCTTC. This gives the protein CASSEAGPSGFYNEQFF.